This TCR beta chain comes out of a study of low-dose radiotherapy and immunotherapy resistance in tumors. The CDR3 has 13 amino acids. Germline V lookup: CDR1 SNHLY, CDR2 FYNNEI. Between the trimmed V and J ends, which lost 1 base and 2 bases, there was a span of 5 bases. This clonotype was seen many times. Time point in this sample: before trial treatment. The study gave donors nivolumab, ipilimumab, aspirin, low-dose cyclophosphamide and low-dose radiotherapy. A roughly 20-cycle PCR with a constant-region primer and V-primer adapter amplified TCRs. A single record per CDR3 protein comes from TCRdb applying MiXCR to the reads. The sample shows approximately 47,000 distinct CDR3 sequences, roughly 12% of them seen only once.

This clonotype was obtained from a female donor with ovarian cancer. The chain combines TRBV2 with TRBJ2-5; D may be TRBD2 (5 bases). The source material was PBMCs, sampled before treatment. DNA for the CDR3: TGTGCCAGCAGTGAAGGGACTCAAGAGACCCAGTACTTC. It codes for CASSEGTQETQYF.